These 32 T cell receptor beta chains originate from one sample sequenced in a study of cytomegalovirus exposure and HLA in healthy donors. The primer mix had 60 Vbeta and 13 Jbeta primers. Sequencing used immunoSEQ multiplex PCR; TCRdb keeps in-frame clones, though not all of them. The sample lists over 150,000 clones; approximately 77% were seen once. Sequencing used PBMCs. Source of these receptors: a man aged 25-45 years in good health and CMV-seropositive.

The chain has TRBV6-5 and TRBJ1-2; D is perhaps TRBD1 (5 bases). The germline V and J ends were trimmed by 0 bases and 4 bases, with 9 bases remaining between them. Germline lookup yields CDR1 MNHEY and CDR2 SVGAGI. The CDR3 extends over 14 amino acids. CDR3 protein: CASSYSGRGYGYTF. CDR3 nucleotides: TGTGCCAGCAGTTACTCGGGGAGGGGCTATGGCTACACCTTC.

This sequence joins TRBV5-1 and TRBJ2-6, with 7 bases aligning to TRBD1. Trimming took 4 bases from V and 0 from J; bases not matched to a gene: 4. Germline V gene lookup returns CDR1 SGHRS and CDR2 YFSETQ. The CDR3 loop spans 16 amino acids. The CDR3 coding sequence is TGCGCCAGCAGCCCGGACAGGCCCTCTGGGGCCAACGTCCTGACTTTC. Amino acids: CASSPDRPSGANVLTF.

The chain joins TRBV18 to TRBJ2-7; weak D call: TRBD2 (7 bases). The ends were cut back, 0 bases at V and 5 bases at J, with 8 bases in the middle. The germline gives CDR1 KGHSH, CDR2 LQKENI. The CDR3 runs to 13 residues. CDR3 region: CASSPPGGHEQYF. In DNA, the CDR3 is TGTGCCAGCTCACCACCCGGGGGGCACGAGCAGTACTTC.

The genes are TRBV5-1 and TRBJ1-2; D might be TRBD1 (5 bases). The CDR3 extends over 13 amino acids. V was clipped by 4 bases and J by 4 bases, with 11 bases between them. CDR1 and CDR2 (germline): SGHRS, YFSETQ. The CDR3 protein is CASSVGAGYGYTF. The CDR3 nucleotides read TGCGCCAGCAGCGTAGGGGCCGGCTATGGCTACACCTTC.

In this sample, this clone turned up once. The V gene is TRBV2, the J gene TRBJ1-2; 7 nucleotides align to TRBD1. V shed 5 bases and J 0 bases; nucleotides not matched to a gene: 3. The CDR3 is 14 residues long. The V gene's germline CDR1 is SNHLY and CDR2 FYNNEI. The CDR3 nucleotides read TGTGCCAGCAGTTTCGGGACAGCTAACTATGGCTACACCTTC. Amino acid sequence: CASSFGTANYGYTF.

This chain's CDR3 is CASSQDPPGDTDTQYF. In DNA, the CDR3 is TGCGCCAGCAGCCAAGACCCGCCGGGGGACACAGATACGCAGTATTTT. This rearrangement joins TRBV4-1 to TRBJ2-3; TRBD2 is a possible D gene (6 bases). Trimming removed 0 bases from V and 2 bases from J, with 12 bases in between. This CDR3 has 16 amino acids. The germline V gene encodes CDR1 MGHRA and CDR2 YSYEKL.

The chain carries TRBV11-2 and TRBJ1-4; TRBD1 is a possible D gene (6 bases). The CDR3 consists of 14 residues. Deletions cut 5 bases from V and 4 bases from J, with 11 bases between. Germline loops: CDR1 SGHAT, CDR2 FQNNGV. As DNA, the CDR3 is TGTGCCAGCAGCCCCCGACAGGTTAATGAAAAACTGTTTTTT. Translated, it gives CASSPRQVNEKLFF.

This rearrangement joins TRBV4-1 to TRBJ2-1; 9 nucleotides align to TRBD1. The length of the CDR3 is 15 residues. V shed 1 base and J 3 bases; nucleotides not matched to a gene: 1. Germline V lookup: CDR1 MGHRA, CDR2 YSYEKL. Here the CDR3 reads CASSQGTGVYNEQFF. CDR3 nucleotide sequence: TGCGCCAGCAGCCAAGGGACAGGGGTCTACAATGAGCAGTTCTTC.

This chain uses TRBV18 with TRBJ2-7; 7 bases are shared with TRBD2. CDR1 and CDR2 from the germline V gene are KGHSH and LQKENI. J lost 6 bases, V lost 3 bases, and 5 bases had no gene match. The CDR3 length is 13 residues. CDR3 coding DNA: TGTGCCAGCTCACCCCCTGGGAGGGCCGAGCAGTACTTC. This gives the protein CASSPPGRAEQYF.

V and J are TRBV5-1 and TRBJ2-2; TRBD1 matches at 10 bases. V gave up 5 bases and J gave up 7 bases; unmatched junction bases: 8. CDR1 and CDR2 (germline): SGHRS, YFSETQ. The CDR3 extends over 15 amino acids. This CDR3 is CASSYDRGQVGELFF. The CDR3 region has the DNA TGCGCCAGCAGTTATGACAGGGGGCAGGTCGGGGAGCTGTTTTTT.

This clone was picked up one time. The chain employs TRBV7-3 and TRBJ2-7, with TRBD1 matching 7 bases. The CDR3 runs to 14 residues. The ends lost 3 bases at V and 2 bases at J; junction bases unmatched: 4. The germline V gene encodes CDR1 SGHTA and CDR2 FQGTGA. The CDR3 reads CASSLGQGAYEQYF. CDR3 in DNA: TGTGCCAGCAGCTTGGGGCAGGGGGCCTACGAGCAGTACTTC.

The rearrangement uses TRBV25-1 and TRBJ1-1; D is uncertain. Per germline, CDR1 MGHDK and CDR2 SYGVNS. CDR3 length: 14 amino acids. V was trimmed by 7 bases and J by 1 base, leaving 13 bases between them. CDR3 residues: CASKVRGPNTEAFF. DNA of the CDR3: TGTGCCAGCAAGGTCCGAGGGCCGAACACTGAAGCTTTCTTT.

This clone appeared a few times. The chain employs TRBV10-3 and TRBJ1-1; D call uncertain. The V end was cut by 5 bases, the J end by 10 bases, with 17 bases between. Looked up from germline, CDR1 is ENHRY and CDR2 is SYGVKD. CDR3 size: 13 residues. For the CDR3, the DNA is TGTGCCATCAGTCCGGTACTGTCTAGACTAGCTTTCTTT. This gives the protein CAISPVLSRLAFF.

Only one count was recorded for this clone. This chain links TRBV6-1 with TRBJ2-7, with D possibly matching TRBD1 (6 bases). This CDR3 is 15 amino acids long. The germline CDR1 and CDR2 sequences are MNHNS and SASEGT. Between the trimmed V and J ends, which lost 1 base and 3 bases, there was a span of 13 bases. Here the CDR3 reads CASSEESRGFYEQYF. DNA of the CDR3: TGTGCCAGCAGTGAAGAAAGTAGGGGGTTCTACGAGCAGTACTTC.

This chain links TRBV10-3 with TRBJ2-7, with D possibly TRBD1 on 6 matching bases. This CDR3 is built from 13 residues. Trimming stripped 6 bases from V and 2 bases from J, with 11 bases between. Germline V gene lookup returns CDR1 ENHRY and CDR2 SYGVKD. In nucleotides, the CDR3 is TGTGCCATCAGCACGACAGGAACCTACGAGCAGTACTTC. Translation: CAISTTGTYEQYF.

This chain links TRBV4-1 with TRBJ1-6, with a possible D match to TRBD1 (6 bases). Germline CDR1 and CDR2: MGHRA and YSYEKL. This CDR3 is built from 14 residues. With 4 bases removed from V and 10 bases from J, the gap between germline ends came to 14 bases. The CDR3 DNA reads as TGCGCCAGCAGCCCCAGGGGTATTGGGTCACCCCTCCACTTT. This codes for CASSPRGIGSPLHF.

V usage is TRBV7-9 and J usage is TRBJ1-2; perhaps TRBD1 as D (6 bases). V lost 5 bases and J lost 4, with 14 bases in between. This CDR3 is built from 14 residues. Germline V lookup: CDR1 SEHNR, CDR2 FQNEAQ (reference sequence). The CDR3 region is CASSHGRGIYGYTF. Here the CDR3 DNA reads TGTGCCAGCAGCCACGGGAGGGGGATCTATGGCTACACCTTC.

The rearrangement joins TRBV28 to TRBJ2-7; D is perhaps TRBD2 (7 bases). This CDR3 comprises 14 residues. Trimming cost V 6 bases and J 4 bases, with 16 bases left between them. Germline CDR1 is MDHEN and CDR2 is SYDVKM. The CDR3 loop reads CASSQQGGTYEQYF. CDR3 in DNA: TGTGCCAGCAGCCAACAGGGAGGGACTTACGAGCAGTACTTC.

V and J are TRBV4-1 and TRBJ1-5; TRBD1 aligns across 7 bases. The germline gives CDR1 MGHRA, CDR2 YSYEKL. CDR3 length equals 15 residues. V was pared by 1 base and J by 4 bases, with 4 bases of the junction left unmatched. This CDR3 reads CASSQASTGNQPQHF. CDR3 DNA sequence: TGCGCCAGCAGCCAAGCATCGACAGGGAATCAGCCCCAGCATTTT.

This chain uses TRBV7-8 with TRBJ2-7; D not certain. The V end was cut by 3 bases, the J end by 0 bases, with 6 bases between. Germline CDR1 and CDR2: SGHVS and FQNEAQ. The CDR3 is 13 amino acids. The CDR3 reads CASSFENSYEQYF. The CDR3 DNA reads as TGTGCCAGCAGCTTTGAGAACTCCTACGAGCAGTACTTC.

The CDR3 coding sequence is TGTGCCAGCAGTCCGGGACACGGGAGCAATCAGCCCCAGCATTTT. Translated: CASSPGHGSNQPQHF. The chain combines TRBV6-1 with TRBJ1-5, with TRBD1 as a possible D gene (6 bases). This CDR3 comprises 15 residues. The V end lost 5 bases, the J end lost 1 base, and 12 bases lay between the germline ends. Germline-derived CDR1 and CDR2 are MNHNS and SASEGT.

The CDR3 spells CASSYQHGQALPFF. The CDR3 DNA sequence: TGTGCCAGCAGTTACCAACACGGACAGGCACTTCCTTTCTTT. This chain joins TRBV6-5 and TRBJ1-1; TRBD1 matches at 7 bases. Germline V gene sequence: CDR1 MNHEY, CDR2 SVGAGI. This CDR3 spans 14 amino acids. J was trimmed by 12 bases and V by 2 bases; bases with no gene match: 12.

This clone was recorded once. The chain joins TRBV4-3 to TRBJ2-5; 11 nucleotides match TRBD1. CDR1 is LGHNA, CDR2 YSLEER, per germline. CDR3 length: 18 residues. V lost 3 bases and J lost 0; bases outside the gene matches: 9. The CDR3 region has the DNA TGCGCCAGCAGCCATGCGTTCGGGGGACAGGGGGACCAAGAGACCCAGTACTTC. This codes for CASSHAFGGQGDQETQYF.

V is TRBV11-2 and J is TRBJ2-2; a weak D match, TRBD1 (5 bases). The germline V gene has CDR1 SGHAT and CDR2 FQNNGV. The ends were cut back, 3 bases at V and 7 bases at J, with 15 bases in the middle. This CDR3 spans 15 amino acids. CDR3 coding DNA: TGTGCCAGCAGCTTCCAGGGCCGCGTCGGCGGGGAGCTGTTTTTT. This encodes CASSFQGRVGGELFF.

A single count supports this clone. The rearrangement links TRBV5-6 to TRBJ2-7; D perhaps matches TRBD1 (6 bases). The germline gives CDR1 SGHDT, CDR2 YYEEEE. The CDR3 is 13 residues long. Trimming removed 1 base from V and 2 bases from J, with 7 bases in between. CDR3: CASSLRQAYEQYF. The CDR3 DNA reads as TGTGCCAGCAGCTTGCGACAGGCCTACGAGCAGTACTTC.

The chain is built from TRBV9 and TRBJ2-1, with TRBD2 matching over 8 bases. The V and J ends lost 0 bases and 0 bases, in that order; junction bases with no gene match: 5. Per the germline V gene, CDR1 is SGDLS and CDR2 is YYNGEE. CDR3 length: 17 amino acids. The CDR3: CASSVGGGTSSYNEQFF. CDR3 coding DNA: TGTGCCAGCAGCGTAGGTGGAGGGACTAGCTCCTACAATGAGCAGTTCTTC.

This sequence joins TRBV5-6 and TRBJ1-6; D gene ambiguous. Germline CDR1 is SGHDT and CDR2 is YYEEEE. Trimming cost V 0 bases and J 5 bases, with 12 bases left between them. This CDR3 is 16 amino acids long. CDR3 DNA: TGTGCCAGCAGCTTGGGCAGCGAATGGGATAATTCACCCCTCCACTTT. Translating gives CASSLGSEWDNSPLHF.

The chain uses TRBV18 and TRBJ1-3; the D is unclear. V was trimmed by 3 bases and J by 8 bases, leaving 17 bases between them. Per the germline V gene, CDR1 is KGHSH and CDR2 is LQKENI. This CDR3 comprises 15 residues. The CDR3 nucleotides read TGTGCCAGCTCACCGAGCGGGTTATCAGGATACACCATATATTTT. Translation gives CASSPSGLSGYTIYF.

The chain carries TRBV4-1 and TRBJ2-5, with 9 bases lining up with TRBD1. The J call may be wrong; the DNA end is better matched by TRBJ2-7. Germline CDR1 and CDR2: MGHRA and YSYEKL. The CDR3 spans 15 residues. CDR3 in DNA: TGCGCCAGCAGCCCAGGGACAGGGAACGGCTACGAGCAGTACTTC. This encodes CASSPGTGNGYEQYF.

This clone was seen a few times. V gene TRBV21-1 combines with J gene TRBJ1-2; TRBD1 was called by the table and not checked on the DNA. TRBV21-1 is shown as a pseudogene. The CDR3 runs 16 residues. The CDR3 DNA reads as TGTGCCAGCAGCCAAACTACAGGTGGCGCTAACTATGGCTACACCTTC. Residues: CASSQTTGGANYGYTF.

The CDR3 is CASSYRQGANSPLHF. CDR3 in DNA: TGTGCCAGCAGCTACCGACAGGGAGCTAATTCACCCCTCCACTTT. This chain connects TRBV14 to TRBJ1-6; the match to TRBD1 covers 7 bases. The length of the CDR3 is 15 residues. In germline, CDR1 is SGHDN, CDR2 FVKESK. V lost 5 bases to trimming and J lost 6 bases; unmatched junction nucleotides: 7. Based on the CDR3 plus reference TRBV14 and TRBJ1-6, the full variable domain is EAGVTQFPSHSVIEKGQTVTLRCDPISGHDNLYWYRRVMGKEIKFLLHFVKESKQDESGMPNNRFLAERTGGTYSTLKVQPAELEDSGVYFCASSYRQGANSPLHFGNGTRLTVT.

V is TRBV2 and J is TRBJ2-7, with 13 nucleotides matching TRBD2. Germline lookup yields CDR1 SNHLY and CDR2 FYNNEI. V lost 1 base and J lost 4; bases outside the gene matches: 4. This CDR3 spans 16 amino acids. The CDR3 sequence: CASSEGGTSGVYEQYF. In DNA, the CDR3 is TGTGCCAGCAGTGAAGGCGGGACTAGCGGGGTGTACGAGCAGTACTTC. Complete variable domain (other parts from reference TRBV2 and TRBJ2-7): EPEVTQTPSHQVTQMGQEVILRCVPISNHLYFYWYRQILGQKVEFLVSFYNNEISEKSEIFDDQFSVERPDGSNFTLKIRSTKLEDSAMYFCASSEGGTSGVYEQYFGPGTRLTVT.